A selection of T cell receptor beta chains follows, all from one sample in a study of blood T cell repertoires in COVID-19. Profiling relied on immunoSEQ multiplex PCR, and the TCRdb table lists in-frame clones only, not all of them. The sample yields roughly 71,000 clones, less than 90% seen once. The sequenced material came from peripheral blood. The receptor set was obtained from a woman aged 80 or older with acute or convalescent COVID-19. Each CDR3 is given with its conserved first and last residue.

J gene | V gene | CDR3 protein
TRBJ2-1 | TRBV12-1 | CASRPHLVTSYNEQFF
TRBJ2-3 | TRBV10-1 | CASSLRELATDTQYF
TRBJ2-3 | TRBV19 | CASRWAGVGTDTQYF
TRBJ1-6 | TRBV18 | CASSPEGVDSPLHF
TRBJ2-2 | TRBV5-6 | CASSLQGLRELFF
TRBJ2-3 | TRBV11-1 | CASSLALGTSTDTQYF
TRBJ2-5 | TRBV30 | CAWSRLAVQETQYF
TRBJ2-7 | TRBV7-9 | CASSYQGVTYEQYF
TRBJ1-1 | TRBV28 | CASSSRQALNTEAFF
TRBJ1-2 | TRBV12-3/TRBV12-4 | CASRGMLNYGYTF
TRBJ1-2 | TRBV18 | CASSPPSTGVYGYTF
TRBJ1-2 | TRBV9 | CASSALGAGALTEGGYTF
TRBJ1-4 | TRBV2 | CASKRDSNEKLFF
TRBJ2-3 | TRBV6-5 | CASRGTLANTQYF
TRBJ2-1 | TRBV18 | CASSPLAGDSYNEQFF
TRBJ1-4 | TRBV27 | CASSLHRGANEKLFF
TRBJ1-5 | TRBV18 | CASSPRAADTPQHF
TRBJ2-7 | TRBV11-3 | CASSLLAGAYEQYF
TRBJ2-1 | TRBV6-5 | CASSYDGVGGSNEQFF
TRBJ2-1 | TRBV27 | CASSLWWPYNEQFF
TRBJ2-1 | TRBV24-1 | CATSDTRTGGNEQFF
TRBJ1-1 | TRBV10-1 | CASSRTGGASDEAFF
TRBJ2-7 | TRBV30 | CASPKTGGYEQYF
TRBJ2-3 | TRBV5-6 | CASSSPGLARFGTDTQYF
TRBJ2-3 | TRBV28 | CASPPAQGAHRADTQYF
TRBJ2-3 | TRBV9 | CASSSRGGGLAEDTQYF
TRBJ2-1 | TRBV2 | CASSERGVVGLAGPAGNEQFF
TRBJ1-2 | TRBV14 | CASSQDKSLRGGYTF
TRBJ1-6 | TRBV7-9 | CASRAGTGDSPLHF
TRBJ1-1 | TRBV11-3 | CASSLGLEAFF
TRBJ2-7 | TRBV3-1/TRBV3-2 | CASSQAGTAYEQYF
TRBJ1-3 | TRBV5-1 | CASSLAEGQSGNTIYF
TRBJ2-1 | TRBV4-1 | CASSQDLALNNEQFF
TRBJ2-3 | TRBV7-3 | CASSPGNAGSTDTQYF
TRBJ1-1 | TRBV19 | CASSIQGITEAFF
TRBJ2-6 | TRBV16 | CASSQSDTGLGANVLTF
TRBJ1-2 | TRBV28 | CASSSGQGRGYTF
TRBJ2-7 | TRBV27 | CASSFWGLRNSYEQYF